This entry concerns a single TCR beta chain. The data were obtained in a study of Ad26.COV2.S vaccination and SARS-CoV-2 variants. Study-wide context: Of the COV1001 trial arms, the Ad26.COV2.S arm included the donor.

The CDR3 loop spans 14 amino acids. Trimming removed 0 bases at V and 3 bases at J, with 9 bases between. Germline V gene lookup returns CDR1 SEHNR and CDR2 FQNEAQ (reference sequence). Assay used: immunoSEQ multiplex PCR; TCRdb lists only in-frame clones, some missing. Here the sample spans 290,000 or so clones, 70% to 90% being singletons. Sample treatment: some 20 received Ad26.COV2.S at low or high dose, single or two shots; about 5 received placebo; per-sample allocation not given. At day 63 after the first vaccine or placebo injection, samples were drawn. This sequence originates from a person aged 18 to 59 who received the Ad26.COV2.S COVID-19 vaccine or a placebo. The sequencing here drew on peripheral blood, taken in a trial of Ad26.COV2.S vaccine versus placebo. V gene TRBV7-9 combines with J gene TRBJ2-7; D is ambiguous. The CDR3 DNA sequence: TGTGCCAGCAGCTTAGCTACGCTTATCTACGAGCAGTACTTC. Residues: CASSLATLIYEQYF.